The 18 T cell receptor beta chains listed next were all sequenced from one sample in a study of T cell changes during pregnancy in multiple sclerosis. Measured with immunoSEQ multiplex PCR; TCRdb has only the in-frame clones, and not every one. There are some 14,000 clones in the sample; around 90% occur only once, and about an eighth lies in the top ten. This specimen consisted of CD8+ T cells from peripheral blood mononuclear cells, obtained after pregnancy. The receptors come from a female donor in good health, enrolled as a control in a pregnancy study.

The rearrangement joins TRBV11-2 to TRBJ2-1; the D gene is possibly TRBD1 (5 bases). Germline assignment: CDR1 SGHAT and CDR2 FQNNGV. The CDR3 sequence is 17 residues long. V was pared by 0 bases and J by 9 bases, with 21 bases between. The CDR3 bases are TGTGCCAGCAGCTTAGATAAGGGATCAGGGCTTAGAGGTGAGCAGTTCTTC. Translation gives CASSLDKGSGLRGEQFF.

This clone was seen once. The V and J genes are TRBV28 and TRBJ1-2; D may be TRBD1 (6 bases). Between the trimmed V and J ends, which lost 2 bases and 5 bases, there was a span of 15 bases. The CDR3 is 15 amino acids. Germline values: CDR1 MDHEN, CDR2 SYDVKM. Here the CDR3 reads CASSLTGGSAYGYTF. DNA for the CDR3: TGTGCCAGCAGTTTAACGGGGGGCTCCGCTTATGGCTACACCTTC.

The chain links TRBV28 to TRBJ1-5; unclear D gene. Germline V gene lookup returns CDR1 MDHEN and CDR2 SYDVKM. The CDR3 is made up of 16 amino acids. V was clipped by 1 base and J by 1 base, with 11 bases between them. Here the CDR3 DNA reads TGTGCCAGCAGTTTATCAAGCAGACTAAGCAATCAGCCCCAGCATTTT. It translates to CASSLSSRLSNQPQHF.

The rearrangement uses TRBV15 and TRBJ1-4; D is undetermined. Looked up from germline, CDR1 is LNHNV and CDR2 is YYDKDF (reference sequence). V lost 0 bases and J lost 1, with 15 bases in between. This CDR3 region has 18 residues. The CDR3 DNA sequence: TGTGCCACCAGCAGAGATGCCGCGGGAAGAGAAACTAATGAAAAACTGTTTTTT. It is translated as CATSRDAAGRETNEKLFF.

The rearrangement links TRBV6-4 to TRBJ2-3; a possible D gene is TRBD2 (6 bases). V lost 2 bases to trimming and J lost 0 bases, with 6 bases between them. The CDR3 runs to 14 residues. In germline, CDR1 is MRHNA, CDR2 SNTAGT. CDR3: CASSDGTSTDTQYF. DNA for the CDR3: TGTGCCAGCAGTGACGGGACTAGCACAGATACGCAGTATTTT.

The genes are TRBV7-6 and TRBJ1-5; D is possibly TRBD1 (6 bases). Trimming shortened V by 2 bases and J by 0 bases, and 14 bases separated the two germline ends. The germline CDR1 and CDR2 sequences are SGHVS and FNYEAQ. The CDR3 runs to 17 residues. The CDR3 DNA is TGTGCCAGCAGCTTAAGGGGCAGGGGTTATAGCAATCAGCCCCAGCATTTT. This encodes CASSLRGRGYSNQPQHF.

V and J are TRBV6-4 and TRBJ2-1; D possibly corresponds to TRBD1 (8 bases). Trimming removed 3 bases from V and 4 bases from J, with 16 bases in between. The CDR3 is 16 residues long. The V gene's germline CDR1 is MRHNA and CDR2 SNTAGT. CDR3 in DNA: TGTGCCAGCAGTGAGAGGACAGGGACTACTTACAATGAGCAGTTCTTC. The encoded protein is CASSERTGTTYNEQFF.

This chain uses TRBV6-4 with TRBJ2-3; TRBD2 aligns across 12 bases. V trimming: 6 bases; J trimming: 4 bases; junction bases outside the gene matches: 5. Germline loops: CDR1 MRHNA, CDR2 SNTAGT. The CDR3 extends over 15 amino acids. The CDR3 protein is CASSRLAGGPDTQYF. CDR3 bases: TGTGCCAGCAGCCGTCTAGCGGGAGGGCCAGATACGCAGTATTTT.

This CDR3 is CASSVALAEDNEQFF. CDR3 coding DNA: TGTGCCAGCAGCGTAGCACTAGCGGAAGACAATGAGCAGTTCTTC. The chain joins TRBV9 to TRBJ2-1, with 8 bases lining up with TRBD2. The germline gives CDR1 SGDLS, CDR2 YYNGEE. Trimming took 0 bases from V and 5 from J; bases not matched to a gene: 4. CDR3 length equals 15 residues.

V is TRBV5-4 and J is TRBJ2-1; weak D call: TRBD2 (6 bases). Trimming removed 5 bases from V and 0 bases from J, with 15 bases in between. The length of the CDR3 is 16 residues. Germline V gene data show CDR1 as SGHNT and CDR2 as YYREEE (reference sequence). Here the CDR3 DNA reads TGTGCCAGCAGTGACTTTGGGGGGAGCTCCTACAATGAGCAGTTCTTC. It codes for CASSDFGGSSYNEQFF.

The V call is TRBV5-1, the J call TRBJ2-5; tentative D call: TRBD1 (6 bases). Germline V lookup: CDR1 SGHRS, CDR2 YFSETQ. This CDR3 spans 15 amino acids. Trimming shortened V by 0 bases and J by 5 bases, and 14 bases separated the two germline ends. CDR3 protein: CASSLDRDWLETQYF. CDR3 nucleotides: TGCGCCAGCAGCTTGGACAGGGATTGGTTGGAGACCCAGTACTTC.

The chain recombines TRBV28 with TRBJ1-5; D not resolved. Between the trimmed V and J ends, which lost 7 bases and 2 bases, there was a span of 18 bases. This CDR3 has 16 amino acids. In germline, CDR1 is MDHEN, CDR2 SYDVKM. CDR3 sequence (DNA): TGTGCCAGCATACCCCGGCGGAGGGAAGGCAATCAGCCCCAGCATTTT. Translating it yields CASIPRRREGNQPQHF.

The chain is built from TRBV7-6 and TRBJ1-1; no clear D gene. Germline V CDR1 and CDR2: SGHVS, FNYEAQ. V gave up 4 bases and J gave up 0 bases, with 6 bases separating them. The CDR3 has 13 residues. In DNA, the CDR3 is TGTGCCAGCAGCTCGGGAATGAACACTGAAGCTTTCTTT. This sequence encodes CASSSGMNTEAFF.

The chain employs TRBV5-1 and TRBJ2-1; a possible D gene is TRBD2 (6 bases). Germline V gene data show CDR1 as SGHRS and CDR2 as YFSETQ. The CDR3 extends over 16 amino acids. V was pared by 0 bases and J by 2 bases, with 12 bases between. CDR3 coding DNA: TGCGCCAGCAGCTTGGCGGGGACTCCCGCCTACAATGAGCAGTTCTTC. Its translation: CASSLAGTPAYNEQFF.

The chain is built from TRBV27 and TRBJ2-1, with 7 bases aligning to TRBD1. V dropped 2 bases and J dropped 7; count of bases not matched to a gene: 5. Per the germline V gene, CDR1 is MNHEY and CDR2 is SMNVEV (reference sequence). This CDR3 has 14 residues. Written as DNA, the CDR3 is TGTGCCAGCAGTTTAGGACAGGTCCTTAATGAGCAGTTCTTC. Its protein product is CASSLGQVLNEQFF.

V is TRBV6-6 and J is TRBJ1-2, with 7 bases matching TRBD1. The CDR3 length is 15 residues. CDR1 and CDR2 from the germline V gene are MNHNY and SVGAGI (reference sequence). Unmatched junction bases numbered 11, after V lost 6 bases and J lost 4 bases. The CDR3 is CASRRPDREVYGYTF. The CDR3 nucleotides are TGTGCCAGCAGGCGCCCTGACAGGGAAGTCTATGGCTACACCTTC.

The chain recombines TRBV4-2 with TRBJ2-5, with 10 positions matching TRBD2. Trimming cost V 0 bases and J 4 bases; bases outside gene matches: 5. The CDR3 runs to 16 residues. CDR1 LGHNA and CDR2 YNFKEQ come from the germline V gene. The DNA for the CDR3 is TGTGCCAGCAGCCAAGAGCCTAGCGGGGGATCAGAGACCCAGTACTTC. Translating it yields CASSQEPSGGSETQYF.

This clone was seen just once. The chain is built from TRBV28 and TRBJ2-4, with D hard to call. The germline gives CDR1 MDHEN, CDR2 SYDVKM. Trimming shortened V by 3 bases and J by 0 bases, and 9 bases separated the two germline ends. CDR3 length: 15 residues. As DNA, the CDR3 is TGTGCCAGCAGTTTTTACAGCATAGCCAAAAACATTCAGTACTTC. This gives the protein CASSFYSIAKNIQYF. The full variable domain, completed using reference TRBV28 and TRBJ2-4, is DVKVTQSSRYLVKRTGEKVFLECVQDMDHENMFWYRQDPGLGLRLIYFSYDVKMKEKGDIPEGYSVSREKKERFSLILESASTNQTSMYLCASSFYSIAKNIQYFGAGTRLSVL.